The table lists the clone carrying this T cell receptor beta chain with a count of one. Its antigen remains unknown. One end of the junction varies from germline; a read error may be responsible. This sample is drawn from a study of cytomegalovirus exposure and HLA in healthy donors. Assay used: immunoSEQ multiplex PCR; TCRdb lists only in-frame clones, some missing. Of roughly 330,000 clones listed, approximately 90% are singletons. These donors were members of the approximately 110-subject validation cohort, a group separate from the roughly 670-subject first cohort. Germline assignment: CDR1 PRHDT and CDR2 FYEKMQ (reference sequence). The CDR3 runs 14 residues. Whole-study findings and limits: CMV antigen specificity of a few CMV-associated chains was confirmed in vitro. The study put some 150 TCR beta chains on its list as cytomegalovirus-associated. While the bulk of TCR sequences proved rare, some public TCRs turned up in many donors.

This TCR derives from a woman aged 30 to 39 in good health and CMV-seropositive. The sample consisted of PBMCs. V is TRBV13 and J is TRBJ2-3; 8 bases fit TRBD2. CDR3 residues: CASSLGRMTSAWDF. As DNA, the CDR3 is TGTGCCAGCAGCTTAGGACGCATGACTAGCGCATGGGATTTT.